The next 27 T cell receptor beta chains were all read from a single sample in a study of identical twins. TCRdb used MiXCR to reprocess the 5' RACE reads, holding one entry per CDR3 protein. The sample has fewer than 350,000 distinct CDR3 sequences; about 8.9% are singletons. A further study also used this sample, focusing on yellow fever vaccine responses in identical twins.

Sequenced: memory (CD45RO+) T cells sorted from blood. The source of these receptors is a woman aged 18-29 years in good health.

The chain employs TRBV6-1 and TRBJ1-1, with a possible D match to TRBD1 (5 bases). The CDR3 has 15 amino acids. From germline, CDR1 is MNHNS and CDR2 SASEGT. V was cut by 5 bases and J by 0 bases, with 13 bases left in between. The CDR3 here is CASSQGLRVNTEAFF. CDR3 nucleotide sequence: TGTGCCAGCAGTCAGGGTTTGAGAGTGAACACTGAAGCTTTCTTT.

This clonotype was observed a few times. This sequence joins TRBV3-1 and TRBJ1-6; 7 nucleotides agree with TRBD1. Looked up from germline, CDR1 is LGHDT and CDR2 is YNNKEL (reference sequence). J was trimmed by 7 bases and V by 4 bases; bases with no gene match: 7. The CDR3 length is 15 residues. The CDR3 nucleotides read TGTGCCAGCAGCCTACAAGACAGGGAGAATTCACCCCTCCACTTT. Translated: CASSLQDRENSPLHF.

There are a few counts of this clonotype. At one end, the junction sequence differs from germline, possibly due to a read error. This rearrangement joins TRBV6-5 to TRBJ1-3; D is unclear. The germline V gene encodes CDR1 MNHEY and CDR2 SVGAGI. CDR3 size: 15 residues. The CDR3 is CASSYGSGSGNTTYF. In DNA, the CDR3 is TGTGCCAGCAGTTACGGTTCGGGCTCTGGAAACACCACATATTTT.

Many counts were recorded for this clonotype. The chain couples TRBV27 to TRBJ2-1; 14 positions agree with TRBD2. V lost 8 bases, J lost 8 bases, and 5 bases stayed unmatched. Germline V gene lookup returns CDR1 MNHEY and CDR2 SMNVEV (reference sequence). There are 14 residues in the CDR3. The CDR3 spells CASGTSGGRHEQFF. In DNA form, the CDR3 reads TGTGCCAGCGGGACTAGCGGGGGACGGCATGAGCAGTTCTTC.

This clonotype came up many times. The chain links TRBV10-3 to TRBJ2-7; perhaps TRBD1 as D (6 bases). The CDR3 sequence is 12 residues long. In germline, CDR1 is ENHRY, CDR2 SYGVKD. V was clipped by 7 bases and J by 4 bases, with 11 bases between them. The CDR3 DNA reads as TGTGCCATCACGGGACACACATACGAGCAGTACGTC. This codes for CAITGHTYEQYV.

This clonotype was detected many times. V and J are TRBV6-1 and TRBJ2-2, with D perhaps TRBD1 or TRBD2 (5 bases each). Germline CDR1 reads MNHNS; CDR2 reads SASEGT. With 7 bases removed from V and 4 bases from J, the gap between germline ends came to 16 bases. The CDR3 runs to 15 residues. The CDR3 DNA follows: TGTGCCAGCACCGGGACGCATAAGGTCACCGGGGAGCTGTTTTTT. This sequence encodes CASTGTHKVTGELFF.

This chain joins TRBV3-1 and TRBJ1-1, with unresolved D. The germline V and J ends were trimmed by 1 base and 9 bases, with 12 bases remaining between them. The CDR3 runs to 13 residues. The germline gives CDR1 LGHDT, CDR2 YNNKEL (reference sequence). CDR3 region: CASSQAEAGKAFF. Here the CDR3 DNA reads TGTGCCAGCAGCCAAGCCGAGGCGGGGAAAGCTTTCTTT.

This rearrangement joins TRBV7-9 to TRBJ2-2; D may match TRBD1 or TRBD2 (6 bases each). The V gene lost 5 bases and the J gene lost 3 bases, with 16 bases spanning the gap. The CDR3 sequence is 16 residues long. In germline, CDR1 is SEHNR, CDR2 FQNEAQ (reference sequence). The CDR3 reads CASSTTGREDTGELFF. The CDR3 region has the DNA TGTGCCAGCAGCACGACAGGCAGGGAGGACACCGGGGAGCTGTTTTTT.

In its sample, this clonotype was seen a few times. The J gene is TRBJ2-3, the V gene TRBV20-1; D might be TRBD1 (5 bases). The CDR3 loop spans 14 amino acids. The germline gives CDR1 DFQATT, CDR2 SNEGSKA (reference sequence). Trimming stripped 6 bases from V and 4 bases from J, with 17 bases between. As DNA, the CDR3 is TGCAGTGCAAGCCAGGGAATCTTGGCAGATACGCAGTATTTT. This codes for CSASQGILADTQYF.

This clonotype was found many times. The CDR3 coding sequence is TGCAGCGTTGTTCCGGACTACGCCTACGAGCAGTACTTC. It encodes CSVVPDYAYEQYF. The rearrangement joins TRBV29-1 to TRBJ2-7; D possibly corresponds to TRBD2 (6 bases). Germline V gene sequence: CDR1 SQVTM, CDR2 ANQGSEA. The CDR3 runs 13 residues. V lost 4 bases and J 2 bases, leaving 12 bases between the germline ends.

This chain connects TRBV20-1 to TRBJ1-1; D is uncertain. Germline CDR1 is DFQATT and CDR2 is SNEGSKA (reference sequence). Between the trimmed V and J ends, which lost 3 bases and 1 base, there was a span of 12 bases. The CDR3 is made up of 14 amino acids. Written as DNA, the CDR3 is TGCAGTGCTAGTGCCCCATATGAGAACACTGAAGCTTTCTTT. Its protein product is CSASAPYENTEAFF.

This clonotype was observed at least ten times. V is TRBV7-8 and J is TRBJ2-7; TRBD2 might be the D (5 bases). This CDR3 region has 13 residues. The germline V gene has CDR1 SGHVS and CDR2 FQNEAQ. V lost 8 bases to trimming and J lost 6 bases, with 17 bases between them. DNA of the CDR3: TGTGCCAGCTCTGAGGGAATCACTGTCGAGCAGTACTTC. Its translation is CASSEGITVEQYF.

This clonotype was counted between two and nine times. The chain links TRBV10-3 to TRBJ2-7; 7 bases agree with TRBD1. Germline V gene data show CDR1 as ENHRY and CDR2 as SYGVKD. This CDR3 comprises 14 residues. Trimming at V came to 0 bases and at J to 2 bases, leaving 1 base not matched to a gene. The CDR3 is CAISESGTAYEQYV. The CDR3, as DNA: TGTGCCATCAGTGAGTCCGGGACAGCCTACGAGCAGTACGTC.

There are a few counts of this clonotype. The chain recombines TRBV20-1 with TRBJ1-3; D remains ambiguous. The CDR3 runs to 14 residues. The germline gives CDR1 DFQATT, CDR2 SNEGSKA (reference sequence). V lost 3 bases, J lost 1 base, and 10 bases lay in between. In DNA form, the CDR3 reads TGCAGTGCTAGCCTTCGGCTGTCTGGAAACACCATATATTTT. Translation gives CSASLRLSGNTIYF.

This clonotype was detected once. The chain employs TRBV6-2 or TRBV6-3 and TRBJ2-6; no firm D call. The V and J ends lost 2 bases and 1 base respectively, with 9 bases between them. The CDR3 runs 16 residues. Germline CDR1 reads MNHEY; CDR2 reads SVGEGT. CDR3 in amino acids: CASSYLGGSGANVLTF. CDR3 coding DNA: TGTGCCAGCAGTTACCTCGGTGGGTCTGGGGCCAACGTCCTGACTTTC.

This sequence joins TRBV19 and TRBJ2-5; D is unresolved. This CDR3 is 13 amino acids long. Trimming removed 3 bases from V and 5 bases from J, with 10 bases in between. CDR1 and CDR2 (germline): LNHDA, SQIVND (reference sequence). In DNA form, the CDR3 reads TGTGCCAGTAGTATTACCCGCGGTGAGACCCAGTACTTC. This sequence encodes CASSITRGETQYF.

CDR3: CASTESGTGELFF. The CDR3 DNA is TGTGCCAGCACCGAGAGTGGAACCGGGGAGCTGTTTTTT. This sequence joins TRBV2 and TRBJ2-2; D is unresolved. Germline V gives CDR1 SNHLY, CDR2 FYNNEI. The V end lost 7 bases, the J end lost 5 bases, and 11 bases lay between the germline ends. CDR3 length: 13 residues.

The chain has TRBV20-1 and TRBJ2-7; D is perhaps TRBD2 (6 bases). The CDR3 is made up of 16 amino acids. Germline assignment: CDR1 DFQATT and CDR2 SNEGSKA (reference sequence). V shed 1 base and J shed 2 bases, with 18 bases lying between them. The CDR3 reads CSARGKSGRTAYEQYF. The CDR3 region has the DNA TGCAGTGCTAGAGGAAAGAGCGGGCGAACTGCCTACGAGCAGTACTTC.

V gene TRBV28 combines with J gene TRBJ2-2; D might be TRBD1 or TRBD2, each matching 5 bases. The CDR3 extends over 16 amino acids. Germline CDR1 is MDHEN and CDR2 is SYDVKM. V was pared by 3 bases and J by 5 bases, with 16 bases between. The CDR3 spells CASSFPGAVRTGELFF. The CDR3 DNA reads TGTGCCAGCAGTTTTCCCGGGGCAGTGAGAACCGGGGAGCTGTTTTTT.

This clonotype was detected only a few times. The genes are TRBV6-2 or TRBV6-3 and TRBJ2-6; D is undetermined. Germline assignment: CDR1 MNHEY and CDR2 SVGEGT. The CDR3 covers 18 residues. V gave up 2 bases and J gave up 0 bases, with 14 bases separating them. The CDR3 sequence: CASSYGLDGRSGANVLTF. The CDR3 region has the DNA TGTGCCAGCAGTTACGGTTTGGATGGTCGCTCTGGGGCCAACGTCCTGACTTTC.

This clonotype appeared a few times. As DNA, the CDR3 is TGTGCCACCCGCGGGACCGTGAACCAAAACAATGAGCAGTTCTTC. Amino acid sequence: CATRGTVNQNNEQFF. The rearrangement joins TRBV6-1 to TRBJ2-1; weak D call: TRBD2 (6 bases). The ends were cut back, 10 bases at V and 5 bases at J, with 21 bases in the middle. The CDR3 runs 15 residues. Germline CDR1 and CDR2: MNHNS and SASEGT.

The rearrangement joins TRBV28 to TRBJ1-6, with D tentatively TRBD1 (6 bases). V was clipped by 5 bases and J by 4 bases, with 12 bases between them. This CDR3 has 15 residues. The germline V gene encodes CDR1 MDHEN and CDR2 SYDVKM. CDR3 amino acids: CASSPRDRYNSPLHF. DNA for the CDR3: TGTGCCAGCAGTCCACGAGACAGGTATAATTCACCCCTCCACTTT.

This clonotype showed up just a few times. The rearrangement joins TRBV2 to TRBJ2-7; D is uncertain. V dropped 1 base and J dropped 4 bases, with 11 bases sitting between them. CDR1 is SNHLY, CDR2 FYNNEI, per germline. The CDR3 is 14 amino acids. The CDR3 DNA reads TGTGCCAGCAGTGAAGGGGGTCGTGGTTACGAGCAGTACTTC. It codes for CASSEGGRGYEQYF.

The chain combines TRBV20-1 with TRBJ2-1; 8 bases line up with TRBD2. The CDR3 runs 14 residues. The germline V gene encodes CDR1 DFQATT and CDR2 SNEGSKA (reference sequence). V shed 0 bases and J 7 bases; nucleotides not matched to a gene: 5. CDR3 sequence: CSARDQRELNEQFF. CDR3 nucleotide sequence: TGCAGTGCTAGAGACCAGCGGGAGTTGAATGAGCAGTTCTTC.

This clonotype showed up just a few times. V and J are TRBV20-1 and TRBJ2-1; 15 nucleotides align to TRBD2. This CDR3 is built from 16 residues. Losses at the gene ends were 6 bases for V and 7 bases for J; bases not matched to a gene: 10. The germline V gene encodes CDR1 DFQATT and CDR2 SNEGSKA (reference sequence). The CDR3 region is CSASRTSGRAGNEQFF. CDR3 bases: TGCAGTGCCTCCCGGACTAGCGGGAGGGCCGGGAATGAGCAGTTCTTC.

This clonotype was counted between two and nine times. The chain employs TRBV18 and TRBJ2-3; 10 bases are a match to TRBD2. The V segment lost 0 bases and the J segment 2 bases; nucleotides outside the gene matches: 5. The CDR3 runs 17 residues. Germline values: CDR1 KGHSH, CDR2 LQKENI. CDR3 protein: CASSPPKTSGHTDTQYF. The CDR3 DNA reads as TGTGCCAGCTCACCACCGAAGACTAGCGGGCACACAGATACGCAGTATTTT.

This clonotype was recorded many times. The gene calls are TRBV24-1 and TRBJ2-2, with D possibly TRBD1 on 7 matching bases. Looked up from germline, CDR1 is KGHDR and CDR2 is SFDVKD. V was shortened by 7 bases and J by 1 base, with 12 bases between the two germline ends. The CDR3 loop spans 15 amino acids. For the CDR3, the DNA is TGTGCCACCAGGGGCGGGACAGAGAACACCGGGGAGCTGTTTTTT. As protein: CATRGGTENTGELFF.